This passage covers 16 T cell receptor beta chains from one sample sequenced in a study of beta chain features in type 1 diabetes. These receptors' targets are unknown. Study outcomes and limitations: TCRB CDR3 length was moderately but significantly reduced in all four CD4+ subsets of Type 1 diabetes patients.

The sequenced template was cDNA made from the entire isolated RNA. Only in-frame clones appear in the TCRdb table, and some are missing; sequencing was by immunoSEQ multiplex PCR. The data hold 300,000 to 450,000 clones, with 10% to 15% observed a single time. Sequenced input: naive CD4+ T cells from blood. Every receptor here comes from a woman younger than 35 with type 1 diabetes.

The chain carries TRBV5-1 and TRBJ2-3, with 9 bases identical to TRBD2. The junction had 6 bases not matched to a gene; V was cut back by 4 bases and J by 0 bases. CDR3 size: 16 residues. CDR1 SGHRS and CDR2 YFSETQ come from the germline V gene. The CDR3 loop reads CASSPDLAGSTDTQYF. The CDR3 nucleotides are TGCGCCAGCAGCCCCGACCTAGCGGGAAGCACAGATACGCAGTATTTT.

This clone was seen more than once but under ten times. V gene TRBV9 combines with J gene TRBJ1-1; 8 nucleotides agree with TRBD1. V lost 5 bases, J lost 2 bases, and 5 bases stayed unmatched. Germline CDR1 reads SGDLS; CDR2 reads YYNGEE. The CDR3 is 14 residues long. The CDR3 is CASRKTGGNTEAFF. The CDR3 region has the DNA TGTGCCAGCAGAAAAACAGGGGGAAACACTGAAGCTTTCTTT.

This clone turned up a few times. The rearrangement joins TRBV13 to TRBJ2-7; D is unclear. CDR1 is PRHDT, CDR2 FYEKMQ, per germline (reference sequence). The V end was cut by 5 bases, the J end by 0 bases, with 2 bases between. The CDR3 consists of 11 residues. CDR3: CASSHSYEQYF. The CDR3 DNA reads as TGTGCCAGCAGCCACTCCTACGAGCAGTACTTC.

In this sample, this clone turned up a few times. The rearrangement joins TRBV29-1 to TRBJ2-2, with D perhaps matching TRBD2 (5 bases). Germline V lookup: CDR1 SQVTM, CDR2 ANQGSEA. The CDR3 loop spans 13 amino acids. The V and J ends lost 4 bases and 4 bases respectively, with 10 bases between them. DNA of the CDR3: TGCAGCGTTGGTAAGCGGCCCACCGGGGAGCTGTTTTTT. This translates into CSVGKRPTGELFF.

The chain links TRBV27 to TRBJ1-1; 7 nucleotides line up with TRBD1. Germline V lookup: CDR1 MNHEY, CDR2 SMNVEV (reference sequence). V dropped 6 bases and J dropped 1; count of bases not matched to a gene: 2. This CDR3 has 13 amino acids. This CDR3 reads CASSWTGNTEAFF. The CDR3 bases are TGTGCCAGCAGCTGGACAGGGAACACTGAAGCTTTCTTT.

The chain carries TRBV10-3 and TRBJ2-1; D might be TRBD2 (6 bases). The CDR3 is 15 residues long. Trimming removed 4 bases from V and 4 bases from J, with 14 bases in between. CDR1 and CDR2 from the germline V gene are ENHRY and SYGVKD. CDR3 amino acids: CAISVASADYNEQFF. In nucleotides, the CDR3 is TGTGCCATCAGTGTTGCTAGCGCTGATTACAATGAGCAGTTCTTC.

This clone was observed a handful of times. The CDR3 is CSVMREITGELFF. The CDR3 nucleotides read TGCAGCGTTATGAGAGAAATAACCGGGGAGCTGTTTTTT. The chain couples TRBV29-1 to TRBJ2-2; D is undetermined. V was pared by 5 bases and J by 5 bases, with 12 bases between. The germline V gene has CDR1 SQVTM and CDR2 ANQGSEA. This CDR3 is 13 amino acids long.

This clone has a handful of counts. This chain connects TRBV5-4 to TRBJ2-4, with 13 bases aligning to TRBD2. CDR1 is SGHNT, CDR2 YYREEE, per germline (reference sequence). With V trimmed by 7 bases and J by 0 bases, 10 bases remained unmatched. The CDR3 spans 18 residues. This CDR3 reads CASATGTSGTLAKNIQYF. The CDR3 nucleotides read TGTGCCAGCGCAACCGGGACTAGCGGGACTCTAGCCAAAAACATTCAGTACTTC.

The gene calls are TRBV4-3 and TRBJ2-5; unclear D gene. This CDR3 spans 15 amino acids. Germline CDR1 is LGHNA and CDR2 is YSLEER. V shed 0 bases and J shed 1 base, with 9 bases lying between them. The DNA for the CDR3 is TGCGCCAGCAGCCAAGAGGCTAGGTTCCAAGAGACCCAGTACTTC. The encoded protein is CASSQEARFQETQYF.

The chain carries TRBV29-1 and TRBJ2-2; a possible D gene is TRBD2 (6 bases). CDR3 length: 13 residues. Germline values: CDR1 SQVTM, CDR2 ANQGSEA. The V gene lost 4 bases and the J gene lost 4 bases, with 10 bases spanning the gap. The CDR3 sequence is CSVVRDSTGELFF. Written as DNA, the CDR3 is TGCAGCGTTGTCCGGGACTCCACCGGGGAGCTGTTTTTT.

The V gene is TRBV6-1, the J gene TRBJ2-1, with D perhaps TRBD2 (6 bases). Germline-derived CDR1 and CDR2 are MNHNS and SASEGT. The CDR3 loop spans 13 amino acids. V shed 7 bases and J shed 0 bases, with 7 bases lying between them. CDR3 bases: TGTGCCAGCACCGGGAGCTCCTACAATGAGCAGTTCTTC. Its translation is CASTGSSYNEQFF.

This chain connects TRBV18 to TRBJ1-1; D is unresolved. The CDR3 covers 13 residues. Trimming shortened V by 4 bases and J by 3 bases, and 9 bases separated the two germline ends. Germline CDR1 and CDR2: KGHSH and LQKENI. The CDR3 nucleotides read TGTGCCAGCTCACTACGGGTGGACACTGAAGCTTTCTTT. Its protein product is CASSLRVDTEAFF.

The chain combines TRBV25-1 with TRBJ2-3; TRBD2 aligns across 7 bases. V lost 2 bases and J lost 4; bases outside the gene matches: 6. The CDR3 has 15 residues. Germline V gene data show CDR1 as MGHDK and CDR2 as SYGVNS. The DNA for the CDR3 is TGTGCCAGCAGTGAAGGGGGGAGGGGAGCAGATACGCAGTATTTT. As protein: CASSEGGRGADTQYF. Combining the CDR3 with reference TRBV25-1 and TRBJ2-3 gives the whole variable domain EADIYQTPRYLVIGTGKKITLECSQTMGHDKMYWYQQDPGMELHLIHYSYGVNSTEKGDLSSESTVSRIRTEHFPLTLESARPSHTSQYLCASSEGGRGADTQYFGPGTRLTVL.

The chain has TRBV30 and TRBJ1-1, with D perhaps TRBD1 (5 bases). Germline lookup yields CDR1 GTSNPN and CDR2 SVGIG (reference sequence). V was trimmed by 5 bases and J by 4 bases, leaving 14 bases between them. CDR3 length equals 13 residues. The CDR3: CAWSRVRATEAFF. For the CDR3, the DNA is TGTGCCTGGTCCCGTGTCAGGGCCACTGAAGCTTTCTTT. The entire variable domain, with the rest obtained from reference TRBV30 and TRBJ1-1, is as follows: SQTIHQWPATLVQPVGSPLSLECTVEGTSNPNLYWYRQAAGRGLQLLFYSVGIGQISSEVPQNLSASRPQDRQFILSSKKLLLSDSGFYLCAWSRVRATEAFFGQGTRLTVV.

The CDR3 protein is CASSYSGNSYNEQFF. The CDR3 region has the DNA TGTGCCAGCAGTTATAGCGGCAACTCCTACAATGAGCAGTTCTTC. J is TRBJ2-1 and V is TRBV6-5, with a weak D call TRBD2 (6 bases). The CDR3 contains 15 residues. Germline V lookup: CDR1 MNHEY, CDR2 SVGAGI. V was cut by 3 bases and J by 0 bases, with 9 bases left in between.

This clone was seen more than once but under ten times. V is TRBV5-6 and J is TRBJ1-5; D remains unclear. The V gene lost 4 bases and the J gene lost 2 bases, with 13 bases spanning the gap. The CDR3 consists of 15 residues. Germline CDR1 SGHDT, CDR2 YYEEEE. The CDR3 spells CASSRRGVGNQPQHF. In nucleotides, the CDR3 is TGTGCCAGCAGCCGGAGAGGTGTGGGCAATCAGCCCCAGCATTTT.